These 8 T cell receptor beta chains share one sample of origin, sequenced in a study of blood T cell repertoires in COVID-19. Assay used: immunoSEQ multiplex PCR; TCRdb lists only in-frame clones, some missing. The sample includes 100,000 to 150,000 clones, less than 75% of them seen just once. The sequenced sample consisted of peripheral blood. The source is a human donor with acute or convalescent COVID-19. The donor label of this sample is uncertain.

The rearrangement uses TRBV6-1 and TRBJ2-7; 9 bases match TRBD2. Germline CDR1 reads MNHNS; CDR2 reads SASEGT. This CDR3 comprises 14 residues. Trimming cost V 5 bases and J 3 bases; bases outside gene matches: 5. The CDR3 reads CASSQGLAYYEQYV. CDR3 DNA: TGTGCCAGCAGTCAGGGACTAGCCTACTACGAGCAGTACGTC.

The CDR3 DNA reads as TGTGCCAGCAGTGATAAGACAGGGAATCAGCCCCAGCATTTT. Encoded protein: CASSDKTGNQPQHF. This sequence joins TRBV2 and TRBJ1-5; 7 bases match TRBD1. V lost 3 bases to trimming and J lost 4 bases; unmatched junction nucleotides: 3. Germline CDR1 is SNHLY and CDR2 is FYNNEI. This CDR3 region has 14 residues.

This clone was recorded once. The CDR3 loop is CASSQPTGANSPLHF. In DNA form, the CDR3 reads TGTGCCAGCAGCCAACCGACAGGGGCAAATTCACCCCTCCACTTT. The J gene is TRBJ1-6, the V gene TRBV5-6; 8 bases fit TRBD1. The junction had 7 bases not matched to a gene; V was cut back by 4 bases and J by 7 bases. CDR1 SGHDT and CDR2 YYEEEE come from the germline V gene. The CDR3 sequence is 15 residues long. Variable domain in full (rest from reference TRBV5-6 and TRBJ1-6): DAGVTQSPTHLIKTRGQQVTLRCSPKSGHDTVSWYQQALGQGPQFIFQYYEEEERQRGNFPDRFSGHQFPNYSSELNVNALLLGDSALYLCASSQPTGANSPLHFGNGTRLTVT.

This sequence joins TRBV19 and TRBJ1-2; the D gene is possibly TRBD1 (6 bases). CDR1 is LNHDA, CDR2 SQIVND, per germline (reference sequence). The V end was cut by 6 bases, the J end by 4 bases, with 15 bases between. The CDR3 length is 14 residues. The chain's CDR3 is CASRGASSVYGYTF. The CDR3, as DNA: TGTGCCAGTAGGGGGGCATCGAGTGTCTATGGCTACACCTTC.

The genes are TRBV7-3 and TRBJ2-5; D ambiguous. Trimming took off 4 bases at V and 0 bases at J, with 6 bases between the two ends. Per the germline V gene, CDR1 is SGHTA and CDR2 is FQGTGA. CDR3 length equals 13 residues. The CDR3 region has the DNA TGTGCCAGCAGCTGGCAGTACCAAGAGACCCAGTACTTC. This codes for CASSWQYQETQYF.

V and J are TRBV5-5 and TRBJ2-5; 7 bases are a match to TRBD1. Germline assignment: CDR1 SGHKS and CDR2 YYEKEE (reference sequence). V was clipped by 4 bases and J by 5 bases; unmatched bases: 5. The CDR3 is 13 amino acids. Written as DNA, the CDR3 is TGTGCCAGCAGCGTGAACAGGGGCGAGACCCAGTACTTC. As protein: CASSVNRGETQYF.

The table lists this clone with a few counts. The gene calls are TRBV4-1 and TRBJ2-1; 10 nucleotides align to TRBD2. Germline V gene sequence: CDR1 MGHRA, CDR2 YSYEKL. This CDR3 has 17 amino acids. The ends lost 0 bases at V and 5 bases at J; junction bases unmatched: 7. CDR3 protein: CASSQDLGSGGNNEQFF. The CDR3 DNA follows: TGCGCCAGCAGCCAAGATCTGGGTAGCGGGGGGAACAATGAGCAGTTCTTC.

The rearrangement uses TRBV25-1 and TRBJ2-5, with TRBD2 as a possible D gene (7 bases). V lost 5 bases to trimming and J lost 1 base, with 11 bases between them. There are 14 residues in the CDR3. Germline V gene lookup returns CDR1 MGHDK and CDR2 SYGVNS. CDR3 region: CASSKAGAQETQYF. CDR3 in DNA: TGTGCCAGCAGTAAGGCGGGGGCCCAAGAGACCCAGTACTTC. Filled out from reference TRBV25-1 and TRBJ2-5, the complete variable domain reads EADIYQTPRYLVIGTGKKITLECSQTMGHDKMYWYQQDPGMELHLIHYSYGVNSTEKGDLSSESTVSRIRTEHFPLTLESARPSHTSQYLCASSKAGAQETQYFGPGTRLLVL.